The 4 T cell receptor beta chains in this list originate from one sample, sequenced in a study of blood T cell repertoires in COVID-19. Repertoires were generated with immunoSEQ multiplex PCR, while TCRdb's copy carries only in-frame clones and drops some. Found here are 250,000 or so clones, 87% of them singletons; the top ten hold around 3%. Sequencing was carried out using peripheral blood. These receptors all come from a man in his late teens or twenties with active or convalescent COVID-19.

This chain connects TRBV6-6 to TRBJ1-2, with D possibly matching TRBD1 (6 bases). CDR1 is MNHNY and CDR2 is SVGAGI in the germline V gene (reference sequence). The germline V and J ends were trimmed by 3 bases and 6 bases, with 11 bases remaining between them. CDR3 length: 13 amino acids. DNA for the CDR3: TGTGCCAGCAGTTATGAGACAGGAGATGGCTACACCTTC. Amino acids: CASSYETGDGYTF.

The chain is built from TRBV7-2 and TRBJ2-7, with 8 bases fitting TRBD1. Germline V gene data show CDR1 as SGHTA and CDR2 as FQGNSA. The CDR3 spans 15 residues. The V and J ends lost 5 bases and 4 bases, in that order; junction bases with no gene match: 10. The CDR3 loop reads CASSPSGTGPYEQYF. The CDR3 DNA sequence: TGTGCCAGCAGCCCCTCCGGGACAGGCCCTTACGAGCAGTACTTC. Looking up the rest from reference TRBV7-2 and TRBJ2-7 gives the full variable domain: GAGVSQSPSNKVTEKGKDVELRCDPISGHTALYWYRQSLGQGLEFLIYFQGNSAPDKSGLPSDRFSAERTGGSVSTLTIQRTQQEDSAVYLCASSPSGTGPYEQYFGPGTRLTVT.

This clone has a single count. The chain employs TRBV3-1 (or the pseudogene TRBV3-2) and TRBJ2-2; no firm D call. Germline CDR1 reads LGHDT; CDR2 reads YNNKEL (reference sequence). Trimming removed 0 bases at V and 5 bases at J, with 4 bases between. This CDR3 has 13 residues. DNA of the CDR3: TGTGCCAGCAGCCAAGATCTTACCGGGGAGCTGTTTTTT. Protein product: CASSQDLTGELFF.

This chain connects TRBV4-3 to TRBJ2-1, with D perhaps matching TRBD2 (6 bases). Trimming pared 0 bases from V and 1 base from J, leaving 25 bases between. This CDR3 is 21 amino acids long. Germline CDR1 reads LGHNA; CDR2 reads YSLEER. The DNA of the CDR3 is TGCGCCAGCAGCCAAGAATGGAGCGGGCCGTCAGCCGCGTTTTCCTACAATGAGCAGTTCTTC. Translating it yields CASSQEWSGPSAAFSYNEQFF.